This TCR beta chain was retrieved from a study of cytomegalovirus exposure and HLA in healthy donors. Study observations and caveats: A later analysis found that most CMV-associated TCR beta chains appeared HLA-restricted.

Amplification used 60 Vbeta primers and 13 Jbeta primers. Assay: immunoSEQ multiplex PCR; the TCRdb copy retains only in-frame clones and omits some. The sample shows 100,000 to 120,000 clones, roughly 15% of them seen only once. The sample holds a few counts of this clone. The antigen remains undetermined. The CDR3 contains 17 residues. Germline values: CDR1 SGHTS, CDR2 YDEGEE. The germline V and J ends were trimmed by 0 bases and 4 bases, with 17 bases remaining between them. The origin of this receptor is a female donor in good health and CMV-seronegative. The J gene is TRBJ1-3, the V gene TRBV5-8; D is perhaps TRBD1 (6 bases). Material for sequencing was PBMCs. The CDR3 DNA reads as TGTGCCAGCAGCTTGGTCCACGGCAGGGGAAACGGAAACACCATATATTTT. It codes for CASSLVHGRGNGNTIYF.